This TCR beta chain appears in the sequencing data of a study of blood T cell repertoires in COVID-19. Looking at the study overall: Samples taken during acute and convalescent COVID-19 were collected in the United States, Italy and Spain. T cells, B-cell-depleted T cells, or PBMCs provided the cDNA or gDNA that served as material.

Source study methods: How many nucleated cells were present was estimated from reference gene primer amplification. Libraries were prepared by immunoSEQ multiplex PCR; TCRdb keeps only in-frame clonotypes and omits some of them. V, J and clone size are taken as reported in that table, and D and trimming were inferred from the DNA itself. The profile shows about 170,000 clones, around 85% of them singletons. Germline lookup yields CDR1 KGHSH and CDR2 LQKENI. The CDR3 length is 14 residues. V shed 0 bases and J 7 bases; nucleotides not matched to a gene: 3. The clonotype originates from a man aged 55 to 70 who had recovered from COVID-19. Sequencing was carried out using peripheral blood. The J gene is TRBJ2-5, the V gene TRBV18, with TRBD1 matching over 9 bases. The CDR3: CASSPPDRGGTQYF. The CDR3 nucleotides are TGTGCCAGCTCACCACCGGACAGGGGAGGGACCCAGTACTTC.